The 8 T cell receptor beta chains below were found in one sample sequenced in a study of T cell changes during pregnancy in multiple sclerosis. TCRdb keeps only in-frame clones here, not all; method: immunoSEQ multiplex PCR. The sample shows 60,000 to 75,000 clones, 90% to 95% of them seen only once. Sequenced here: peripheral blood, sampled before pregnancy. The receptors derive from a female donor with multiple sclerosis, enrolled in a pregnancy study.

The chain employs TRBV9 and TRBJ2-1, with D perhaps TRBD2 (5 bases). Germline values: CDR1 SGDLS, CDR2 YYNGEE. This CDR3 has 12 amino acids. Trimming took off 4 bases at V and 11 bases at J, with 13 bases between the two ends. The CDR3 DNA is TGTGCCAGCAGCCCCGCGGCGGGTCAGCAGTTCTTC. Protein sequence: CASSPAAGQQFF.

In this sample, this clone turned up once. The CDR3 DNA reads as TGCGCCAGCAGCCAAGATCCAGGGGCGTCCTACGAGCAGTACTTC. Translated: CASSQDPGASYEQYF. The chain carries TRBV4-3 and TRBJ2-7; D possibly corresponds to TRBD1 (6 bases). The CDR3 consists of 15 residues. V shed 0 bases and J shed 1 base, with 10 bases lying between them. Germline V CDR1 and CDR2: LGHNA, YSLEER.

The V and J genes are TRBV27 and TRBJ2-6; D unresolved. The CDR3 length is 14 residues. The germline gives CDR1 MNHEY, CDR2 SMNVEV (reference sequence). V was clipped by 8 bases and J by 0 bases, with 8 bases between them. DNA of the CDR3: TGTGCCAGCCGTATAGTCTCTGGGGCCAACGTCCTGACTTTC. The encoded protein is CASRIVSGANVLTF.

J is TRBJ2-5 and V is TRBV19; 8 bases agree with TRBD1. In germline, CDR1 is LNHDA, CDR2 SQIVND (reference sequence). V dropped 7 bases and J dropped 4; count of bases not matched to a gene: 5. This CDR3 is 13 amino acids long. The DNA of the CDR3 is TGTGCCAGTAATGACAGGGGTGGAGAGACCCAGTACTTC. The encoded protein is CASNDRGGETQYF.

This rearrangement joins TRBV2 to TRBJ1-1; 9 bases fit TRBD1. CDR1 and CDR2 from the germline V gene are SNHLY and FYNNEI. The V segment lost 7 bases and the J segment 5 bases; nucleotides outside the gene matches: 2. CDR3 size: 12 residues. CDR3 sequence reads: CASMTGGTEAFF. Here the CDR3 DNA reads TGTGCCAGCATGACAGGGGGGACTGAAGCTTTCTTT. Drawing the rest from reference TRBV2 and TRBJ1-1, the complete variable domain is EPEVTQTPSHQVTQMGQEVILRCVPISNHLYFYWYRQILGQKVEFLVSFYNNEISEKSEIFDDQFSVERPDGSNFTLKIRSTKLEDSAMYFCASMTGGTEAFFGQGTRLTVV.

The chain's CDR3 is CASSYLAGVAKNIQYF. CDR3 in DNA: TGTGCCAGCAGTTACCTAGCGGGGGTAGCCAAAAACATTCAGTACTTC. The gene calls are TRBV6-6 and TRBJ2-4, with TRBD2 matching over 10 bases. The V gene end was trimmed by 2 bases and the J gene end by 0 bases; junction bases not matched to a gene: 1. CDR1 and CDR2 (germline): MNHNY, SVGAGI (reference sequence). The CDR3 is made up of 16 amino acids.

The chain is built from TRBV4-2 and TRBJ2-3, with 8 nucleotides matching TRBD2. The germline V gene has CDR1 LGHNA and CDR2 YNFKEQ. V trimming: 0 bases; J trimming: 0 bases; junction bases outside the gene matches: 8. This CDR3 spans 18 amino acids. This CDR3 reads CASSQEPSGGPSTDTQYF. CDR3 bases: TGTGCCAGCAGCCAAGAGCCCAGCGGGGGTCCTAGCACAGATACGCAGTATTTT.

The rearrangement joins TRBV25-1 to TRBJ1-1; TRBD1 matches at 8 bases. Germline assignment: CDR1 MGHDK and CDR2 SYGVNS. With V trimmed by 4 bases and J by 3 bases, 4 bases remained unmatched. The CDR3 contains 14 residues. DNA of the CDR3: TGTGCCAGCAGTGTTACAGGGGGTTACACTGAAGCTTTCTTT. Translating gives CASSVTGGYTEAFF.